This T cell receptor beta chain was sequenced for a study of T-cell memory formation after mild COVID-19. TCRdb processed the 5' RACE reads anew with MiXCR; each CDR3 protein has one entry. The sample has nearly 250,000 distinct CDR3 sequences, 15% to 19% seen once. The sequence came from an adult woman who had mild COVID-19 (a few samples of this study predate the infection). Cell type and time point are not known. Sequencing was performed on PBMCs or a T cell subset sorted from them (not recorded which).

In DNA form, the CDR3 reads TGCGCCAGCAGCCCCTTCCGCGGGGGTAGCACAGATACGCAGTATTTT. Its translation is CASSPFRGGSTDTQYF. The chain combines TRBV4-3 with TRBJ2-3, with TRBD2 identical over 7 bases. Losses at the gene ends were 4 bases for V and 0 bases for J; bases not matched to a gene: 7. The CDR3 has 16 residues. The germline V gene has CDR1 LGHNA and CDR2 YSLEER.